One TCR beta chain is described in this entry. The sample originates from a study of blood T cell repertoires in COVID-19. Here immunoSEQ multiplex PCR was the method, and the copy in TCRdb shows in-frame clones only, minus some. The data show around 72,000 clones, with more than 85% seen just once and around 13% held by the top ten. This CDR3 comprises 14 residues. The source of this sequence is a human donor with active COVID-19. The donor label of this sample is uncertain. The rearrangement joins TRBV1 to TRBJ2-4; the table assigns TRBD2, which was not confirmed against the DNA. TRBV1 corresponds to a pseudogene. What was sequenced was peripheral blood. Here the CDR3 DNA reads TGCACCAGCAGCCCCGGACCAGGGAGGAGCATTCAGTACTTC. This gives the protein CTSSPGPGRSIQYF.